This TCR beta chain appears in the sequencing data of a study of blood T cell repertoires in COVID-19. Across the study: Acute and convalescent COVID-19 samples came from the United States, Italy and Spain. Sources were T cells, B-cell-depleted T cells, or PBMCs; the material itself was cDNA or gDNA.

Per the original data handling: Estimation of nucleated cell counts was performed using reference gene primer amplification. Repertoires were generated with immunoSEQ multiplex PCR, while TCRdb's copy carries only in-frame clones and drops some. V, J and clone size derive from that table, while D and trimming were established from the DNA sequence. Of around 94,000 clones in the sample, around nine tenths are singletons; the top ten hold under 2.5%. Between the trimmed V and J ends, which lost 0 bases and 3 bases, there was a span of 6 bases. Germline V lookup: CDR1 SGDLS, CDR2 YYNGEE. This CDR3 region has 13 residues. This clone occurred a few times.

This TCR was recovered from a man aged 50 to 60 with active COVID-19. V usage is TRBV9 and J usage is TRBJ1-2; perhaps TRBD1 as D (5 bases). The sample was peripheral blood. The CDR3 DNA is TGTGCCAGCAGCGTAGGGGGGGACTATGGCTACACCTTC. It translates to CASSVGGDYGYTF.